The clone carrying this T cell receptor beta chain was detected once. Its antigen remains unknown. This sample is drawn from a study of beta chain features in type 1 diabetes. Study-level points and caveats: Compared to healthy donors, patients appeared to have naive, central memory and Treg TCRB repertoires that were more alike.

The isolated RNA, all of it, was reverse transcribed, so expressed TCRB transcripts were what got sequenced. Measured with immunoSEQ multiplex PCR; TCRdb has only the in-frame clones, and not every one. The sample contains 810,000 or so clones, 15% to 20% of which appear only once. Averaging approximately 120 mL, one heparinised blood draw came from each individual donor. Cells sorted by CD45RO/CCR7/CD25/CD127/CD95/CD27 comprised CD4+ naive, central memory, regulatory and stem cell-like memory cells. The specimen sequenced was naive CD4+ T cells from blood. The clonotype comes from a woman aged 18-29 years in good health.

The CDR3 is CASSLARGTGPDTQYF. DNA for the CDR3: TGTGCCAGCAGCTTGGCCCGGGGGACGGGCCCAGATACGCAGTATTTT. The chain links TRBV5-4 to TRBJ2-3; D is possibly TRBD2 (6 bases). The ends were cut back, 0 bases at V and 4 bases at J, with 15 bases in the middle. The germline V gene has CDR1 SGHNT and CDR2 YYREEE (reference sequence). The CDR3 sequence is 16 residues long.